Listed below are T cell receptor beta chains from one sample, sequenced in a study of tumor-infiltrating lymphocytes in primary liver carcinoma. MiXCR, applied by TCRdb to the multiplex PCR reads, yields one record per CDR3 protein. The data hold 40,000 to 55,000 distinct CDR3 sequences, with about three quarters observed a single time. The sample taken for sequencing was liver tumor tissue from sampling region 5. These receptors all stem from a man in his forties with primary liver carcinoma and hepatitis B virus infection. The CDR3 runs from the conserved cysteine through the conserved F or W. The D gene is left open where the match is weak. Size values are once, few and many counts, or a class for expanded clones, and some rows have none.

TGCACCAGCAGCCAAGATACTGTAGCGGGAGGGCCGAACGAGCAGTACTTC CTSSQDTVAGGPNEQYF TRBV1 - - TRBJ2-7
TGTGCCAGCAGCGAAGGGGAGGGAGACACCTTC CASSEGEGDTF TRBV12-3/TRBV12-4 - many TRBJ1-2
TGTGCCAGTAGTTTAGGGGCAGCGCATAGTAATCAGCCCCAGTATTTT CASSLGAAHSNQPQYF TRBV12-3/TRBV12-4 - - TRBJ2-3
TGCAGTGCTAGAGAGGGGATTAAAGAGACCCAGTACTTC CSAREGIKETQYF TRBV20-1 - few TRBJ2-5
TGTGCCAGCAGTTCAGGGACTAGCGGGGGAACCGGGGAGCTGTTTTTT CASSSGTSGGTGELFF TRBV6-6 TRBD2 many TRBJ2-2
TGTGCCAGCAGTACGAGTCGACAGGGCCGTTTTAATGAAAAACTGTTTTTT CASSTSRQGRFNEKLFF TRBV28 TRBD1 many TRBJ1-4
TGTGCCAGCATCACACAGGAGAACACTGAAACTCTCTTT CASITQENTETLF TRBV6-1 - - TRBJ1-1
TGCGCTAGCAGCCTCCTCGGGGGAGGTATAAATGAGCAGTTCTTC CASSLLGGGINEQFF TRBV5-1 - - TRBJ2-1
TGTGCCAGCAGTTCAGCGGTTTTGGCGCAGTTCTTC CASSSAVLAQFF TRBV28 - many TRBJ2-1
- CAISVGGGARTEVFF TRBV10-3 - - TRBJ1-1
TGTGCCAGCAGCTTAGGGACGGGCTACTACGAGCAGTACTTC CASSLGTGYYEQYF TRBV7-8 - - TRBJ2-7
TGCGCCAGCAGCTCTATAGGAGAGACCCAGTACTTC CASSSIGETQYF TRBV5-1 - many TRBJ2-5
TGTGCCGGCACCATTTCCGGGACAGGGAGGTACCACGAGCAGTACTTC CAGTISGTGRYHEQYF TRBV6-1 TRBD1 - TRBJ2-7
TGTGCCAGCAGTGAATGGGGGGGTTTGGATCAGCCCCAGCATTTT CASSEWGGLDQPQHF TRBV2 - - TRBJ1-5
TGTGCCAGCAGCTTCCAGATCGTCAGCAATCAGCTCCAGCATTTT CASSFQIVSNQLQHF TRBV11-3 - - TRBJ1-5
TGTGCCAGCAACCGGGGGCAGGGCACAGATACGCAGTATTTT CASNRGQGTDTQYF TRBV6-5 - - TRBJ2-3
TGTGCCAGCAGCGCGTGGGACGGGGATACGCAGTACTTT CASSAWDGDTQYF TRBV11-3 - - TRBJ2-3
TGTGCCAGCAACTCGACCTCGAACACTGGAGCTTTCTTT CASNSTSNTGAFF TRBV11-1 - - TRBJ1-1
TGTGCCAGCAGTTTCAGAACTGCCCCGAACACTGAAACCTTCTTT CASSFRTAPNTETFF TRBV12-3/TRBV12-4 - - TRBJ1-1
TGTGTCAGCAGTTCCCTAAGCGGGAGTGCTACAGATATGCAGTATTTT CVSSSLSGSATDMQYF TRBV12-3/TRBV12-4 TRBD2 - TRBJ2-3
TGTGCCAGCAGCTCCCCAAACCGTACTGAAGTTTTCTTT CASSSPNRTEVFF TRBV5-4 - - TRBJ1-1
TGTGCCAGTAGCTCCCTCAGGACTAGTGAGAATGAGCAGTTCTTC CASSSLRTSENEQFF TRBV7-8 TRBD2 - TRBJ2-1
TGTAGCGGTCTGGGACTAGCGGACAATGAGCGGTTCTTC CSGLGLADNERFF TRBV29-1 TRBD2 - TRBJ2-1
TGCAGCGCCTCGGACAGGGTCGTTGACTACACCTTC CSASDRVVDYTF TRBV29-1 TRBD1 - TRBJ1-2
TGTGCCAGTAGTATATTACTACAAGAGACCCAGTACTTC CASSILLQETQYF TRBV19 - many TRBJ2-5
TGTGCCAGCCGTTCCACGACAGGGCATAATTTACCCCTCCACTTT CASRSTTGHNLPLHF TRBV12-3/TRBV12-4 TRBD1 - TRBJ1-6
TGTGTCACCAGCCACCCAGGGGGAGGTTACAATGAGCAGTTCTTC CVTSHPGGGYNEQFF TRBV14 - - TRBJ2-1
TGTGCGAGCAGCACTGCCGGTTCCGTAACTGAAACTTTCTTT CASSTAGSVTETFF TRBV11-2 - - TRBJ1-1
TGTGCCAGCAGTAGGGAGGGAAGGCCCCAAGAGACCCAGTACTTC CASSREGRPQETQYF TRBV6-5 TRBD2 many TRBJ2-5